What follows describes a single T cell receptor beta chain. Its specificity is unknown. This record comes from a study of OX40 agonist ivuxolimab in advanced cancers. About the study: A partial response was reached by three patients: one with hepatocellular carcinoma and two with cutaneous melanoma.

Only in-frame clones appear in the TCRdb table, and some are missing; sequencing was by immunoSEQ multiplex PCR. The sample lists 35,000 to 45,000 clones, roughly 91% occurring once. In germline, CDR1 is SGHTS, CDR2 YDEGEE. V was clipped by 5 bases and J by 4 bases, with 4 bases between them. This CDR3 spans 11 amino acids. Study-wide results and caveats: Circulating CD4+ and CD8+ T cells showed clonal expansion by week 6 at 0.1 to 3.0 mg/kg.

This specimen consisted of CD4+ or CD8+ T cells sorted from blood, obtained in a trial of the OX40 agonist ivuxolimab. This rearrangement joins TRBV5-8 to TRBJ2-1; D gene unclear. The source is an adult with an advanced solid tumor such as melanoma, head and neck, liver or kidney cancer. Here the CDR3 reads CASSDYNEQFF. CDR3 DNA sequence: TGTGCCAGCAGTGATTACAATGAGCAGTTCTTC.